The source of this T cell receptor (beta chain) is a study of blood T cell repertoires in COVID-19. The CDR3 spans 14 residues. The germline gives CDR1 LGHNA, CDR2 YSLEER. Trimming cost V 3 bases and J 0 bases, with 9 bases left between them. Profiling relied on immunoSEQ multiplex PCR, and the TCRdb table lists in-frame clones only, not all of them. This table has 150,000 or so clones, roughly nine tenths appearing once. All exposed participants met a person with COVID-19 within 2 weeks before entering the study. This chain uses TRBV4-3 with TRBJ2-7; maybe TRBD2 (6 bases). The TCR sequence derives from a woman aged 35 to 49 who had been exposed to COVID-19. The material sequenced was PBMCs or T cells enriched from blood (not recorded which). CDR3 loop: CASSHSGSSYEQYF. The DNA for the CDR3 is TGCGCCAGCAGCCATAGCGGAAGCTCCTACGAGCAGTACTTC.